This T cell receptor beta chain was identified during a study of cytomegalovirus exposure and HLA in healthy donors. The PCR made use of 60 Vbeta and 13 Jbeta primers. Sequencing used immunoSEQ multiplex PCR; TCRdb keeps in-frame clones, though not all of them. The repertoire holds roughly 120,000 clones, around 77% seen once, with around 5.5% in the top ten. CDR3 length equals 13 residues. Trimming stripped 3 bases from V and 7 bases from J, with 11 bases between. The V gene's germline CDR1 is SGDLS and CDR2 YYNGEE. This sequence originates from a man between 18 and 29 years old in good health and CMV-seropositive. The specimen sequenced was PBMCs. The J gene is TRBJ2-1, the V gene TRBV9, with D tentatively TRBD1 (6 bases). CDR3 protein: CASSERGLNEQFF. The CDR3 nucleotides are TGTGCCAGCAGCGAGAGGGGGTTGAATGAGCAGTTCTTC.